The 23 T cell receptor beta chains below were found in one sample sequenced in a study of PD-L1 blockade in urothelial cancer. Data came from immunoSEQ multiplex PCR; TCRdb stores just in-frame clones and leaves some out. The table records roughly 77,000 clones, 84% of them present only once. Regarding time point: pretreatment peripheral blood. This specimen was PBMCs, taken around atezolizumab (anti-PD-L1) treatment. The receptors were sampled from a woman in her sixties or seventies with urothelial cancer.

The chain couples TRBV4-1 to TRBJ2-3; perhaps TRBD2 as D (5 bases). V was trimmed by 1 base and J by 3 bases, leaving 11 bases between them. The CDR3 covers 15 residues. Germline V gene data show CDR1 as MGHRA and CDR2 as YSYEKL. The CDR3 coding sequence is TGCGCCAGCAGCCAAGGGATACTAGATACAGATACGCAGTATTTT. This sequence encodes CASSQGILDTDTQYF.

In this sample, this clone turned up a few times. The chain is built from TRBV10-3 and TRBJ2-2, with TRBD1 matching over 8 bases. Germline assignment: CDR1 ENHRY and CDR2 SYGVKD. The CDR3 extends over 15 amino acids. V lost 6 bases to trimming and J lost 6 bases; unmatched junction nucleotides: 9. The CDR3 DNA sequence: TGTGCCATCAGCGCCGGACAGGGCAACGCCGGGGAGCTGTTTTTT. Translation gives CAISAGQGNAGELFF.

CDR3 loop: CASSIESLRAQHF. In nucleotides, the CDR3 is TGTGCCAGTAGTATAGAGTCCCTCCGGGCCCAGCATTTT. The chain joins TRBV19 to TRBJ1-5; D call uncertain. The length of the CDR3 is 13 residues. CDR1 is LNHDA, CDR2 SQIVND, per germline (reference sequence). V lost 0 bases and J lost 11, with 11 bases in between. Full variable domain (rest looked up from reference TRBV19 and TRBJ1-5): DGGITQSPKYLFRKEGQNVTLSCEQNLNHDAMYWYRQDPGQGLRLIYYSQIVNDFQKGDIAEGYSVSREKKESFPLTVTSAQKNPTAFYLCASSIESLRAQHFGDGTRLSIL.

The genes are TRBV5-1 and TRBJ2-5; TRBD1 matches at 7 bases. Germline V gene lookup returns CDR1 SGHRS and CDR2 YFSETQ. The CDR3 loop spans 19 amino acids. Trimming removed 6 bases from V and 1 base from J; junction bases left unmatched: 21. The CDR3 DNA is TGCGCCAGCAACCCACCGGACAGGACGTTTTACGAGGTCCAAGAGACCCAGTACTTC. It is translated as CASNPPDRTFYEVQETQYF.

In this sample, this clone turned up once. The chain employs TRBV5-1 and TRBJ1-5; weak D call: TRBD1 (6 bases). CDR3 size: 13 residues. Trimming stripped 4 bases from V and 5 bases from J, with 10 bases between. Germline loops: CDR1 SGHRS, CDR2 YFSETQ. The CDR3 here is CASSEQGDQPQHF. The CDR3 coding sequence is TGCGCCAGCAGCGAACAGGGTGATCAGCCCCAGCATTTT. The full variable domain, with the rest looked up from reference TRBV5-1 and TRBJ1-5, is KAGVTQTPRYLIKTRGQQVTLSCSPISGHRSVSWYQQTPGQGLQFLFEYFSETQRNKGNFPGRFSGRQFSNSRSEMNVSTLELGDSALYLCASSEQGDQPQHFGDGTRLSIL.

CDR3 protein: CASSYVGRGSYEQYF. The DNA for the CDR3 is TGTGCCAGCAGTTACGTAGGACGGGGTTCCTACGAGCAGTACTTC. This chain links TRBV6-6 with TRBJ2-7; the D gene is possibly TRBD2 (5 bases). This CDR3 region has 15 residues. V gave up 2 bases and J gave up 1 base, with 12 bases separating them. CDR1 and CDR2 (germline): MNHNY, SVGAGI (reference sequence).

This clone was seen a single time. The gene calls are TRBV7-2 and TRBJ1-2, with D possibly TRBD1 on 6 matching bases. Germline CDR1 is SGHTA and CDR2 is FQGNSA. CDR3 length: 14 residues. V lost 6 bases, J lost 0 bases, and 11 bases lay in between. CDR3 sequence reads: CASREQGTNYGYTF. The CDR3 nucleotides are TGTGCCAGCAGGGAACAGGGAACTAACTATGGCTACACCTTC.

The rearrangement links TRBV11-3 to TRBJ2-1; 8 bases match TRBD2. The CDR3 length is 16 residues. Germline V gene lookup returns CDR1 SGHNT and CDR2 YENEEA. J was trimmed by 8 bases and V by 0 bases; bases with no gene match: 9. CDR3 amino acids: CASSLEGRGGIDEQFF. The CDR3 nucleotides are TGTGCCAGCAGCTTAGAGGGTCGGGGGGGCATCGATGAGCAGTTCTTC.

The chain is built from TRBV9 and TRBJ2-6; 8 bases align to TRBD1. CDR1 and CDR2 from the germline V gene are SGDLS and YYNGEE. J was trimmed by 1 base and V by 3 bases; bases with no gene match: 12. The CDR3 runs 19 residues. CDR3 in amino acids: CASSGEFRRTGSGANVLTF. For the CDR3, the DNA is TGTGCCAGCAGCGGGGAGTTCAGAAGGACAGGGTCTGGGGCCAACGTCCTGACTTTC.

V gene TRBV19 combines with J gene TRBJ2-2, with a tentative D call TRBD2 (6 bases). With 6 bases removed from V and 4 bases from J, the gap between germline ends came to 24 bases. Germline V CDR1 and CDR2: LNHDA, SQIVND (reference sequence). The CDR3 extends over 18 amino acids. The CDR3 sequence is CASSSSSGPWRGTGELFF. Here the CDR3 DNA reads TGTGCCAGTAGCTCATCCTCCGGGCCCTGGCGGGGCACCGGGGAGCTGTTTTTT.

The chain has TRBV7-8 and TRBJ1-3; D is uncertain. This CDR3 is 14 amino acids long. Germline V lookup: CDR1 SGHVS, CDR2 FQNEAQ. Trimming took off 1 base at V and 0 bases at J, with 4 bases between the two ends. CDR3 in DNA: TGTGCCAGCAGCTTAGACGGCTCTGGAAACACCATATATTTT. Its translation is CASSLDGSGNTIYF.

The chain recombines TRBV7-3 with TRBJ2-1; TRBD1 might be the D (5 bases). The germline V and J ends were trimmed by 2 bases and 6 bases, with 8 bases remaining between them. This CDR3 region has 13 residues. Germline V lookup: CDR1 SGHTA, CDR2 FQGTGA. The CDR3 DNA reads TGTGCCAGCAGCTTACAGGGCCCCAATGAGCAGTTCTTC. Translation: CASSLQGPNEQFF.

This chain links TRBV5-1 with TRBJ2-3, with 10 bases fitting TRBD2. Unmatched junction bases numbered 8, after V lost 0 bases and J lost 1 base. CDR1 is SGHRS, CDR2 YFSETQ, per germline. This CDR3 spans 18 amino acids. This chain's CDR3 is CASSLGFSGTSGTDTQYF. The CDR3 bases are TGCGCCAGCAGCTTGGGTTTCTCCGGGACTAGCGGCACAGATACGCAGTATTTT.

Here the CDR3 reads CASSPGDRGDEQYF. In DNA, the CDR3 is TGCGCCAGCAGCCCCGGGGACAGGGGAGACGAGCAGTACTTC. The chain joins TRBV5-1 to TRBJ2-7; 10 bases map to TRBD1. Germline V CDR1 and CDR2: SGHRS, YFSETQ. The J segment lost 5 bases and the V segment lost 4 bases, leaving 6 bases of the junction unmatched. The CDR3 is 14 amino acids. The whole variable domain, filled in from reference TRBV5-1 and TRBJ2-7, reads KAGVTQTPRYLIKTRGQQVTLSCSPISGHRSVSWYQQTPGQGLQFLFEYFSETQRNKGNFPGRFSGRQFSNSRSEMNVSTLELGDSALYLCASSPGDRGDEQYFGPGTRLTVT.

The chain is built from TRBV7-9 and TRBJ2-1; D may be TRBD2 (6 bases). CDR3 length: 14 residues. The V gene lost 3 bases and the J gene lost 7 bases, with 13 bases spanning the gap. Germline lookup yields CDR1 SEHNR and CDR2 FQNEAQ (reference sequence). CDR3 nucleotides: TGTGCCAGCAGCTTGGGGAGGTCCACAAATGAGCAGTTCTTC. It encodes CASSLGRSTNEQFF.

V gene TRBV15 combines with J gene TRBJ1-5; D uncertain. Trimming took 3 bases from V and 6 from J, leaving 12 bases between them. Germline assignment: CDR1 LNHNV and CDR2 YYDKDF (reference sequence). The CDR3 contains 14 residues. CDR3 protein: CATSSPTLSQPQHF. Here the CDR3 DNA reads TGTGCCACCAGCAGCCCCACATTATCTCAGCCCCAGCATTTT.

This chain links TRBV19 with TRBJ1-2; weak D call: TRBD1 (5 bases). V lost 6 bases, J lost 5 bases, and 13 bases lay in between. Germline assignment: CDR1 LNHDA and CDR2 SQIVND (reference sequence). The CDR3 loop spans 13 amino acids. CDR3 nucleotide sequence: TGTGCCAGTAGGGACACACCGACGTATGGCTACACCTTC. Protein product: CASRDTPTYGYTF.

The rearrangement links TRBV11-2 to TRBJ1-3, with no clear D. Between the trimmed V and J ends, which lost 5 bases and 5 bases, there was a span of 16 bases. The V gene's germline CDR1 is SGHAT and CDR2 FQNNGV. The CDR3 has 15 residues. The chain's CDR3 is CASSRTTVARNTIYF. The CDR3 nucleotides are TGTGCCAGCAGCCGGACTACAGTGGCAAGAAACACCATATATTTT.

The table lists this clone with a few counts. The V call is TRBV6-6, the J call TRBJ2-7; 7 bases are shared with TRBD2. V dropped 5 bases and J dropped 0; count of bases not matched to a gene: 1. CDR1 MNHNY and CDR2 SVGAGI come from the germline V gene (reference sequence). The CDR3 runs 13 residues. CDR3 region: CASSGDYSYEQYF. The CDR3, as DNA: TGTGCCAGCAGTGGGGACTACTCCTACGAGCAGTACTTC.

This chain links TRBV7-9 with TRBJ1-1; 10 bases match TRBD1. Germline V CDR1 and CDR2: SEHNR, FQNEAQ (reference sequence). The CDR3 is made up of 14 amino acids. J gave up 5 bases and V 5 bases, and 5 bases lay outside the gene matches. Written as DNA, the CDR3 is TGTGCCAGCAGCCGTGGGACAGGGGAAACTGAAGCTTTCTTT. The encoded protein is CASSRGTGETEAFF.

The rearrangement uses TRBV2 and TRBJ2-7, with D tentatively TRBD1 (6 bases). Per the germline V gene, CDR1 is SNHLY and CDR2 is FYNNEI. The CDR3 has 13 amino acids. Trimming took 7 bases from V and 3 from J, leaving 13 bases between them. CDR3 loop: CASNGQSNYEQYF. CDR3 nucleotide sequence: TGTGCCAGCAATGGACAGTCGAACTACGAGCAGTACTTC. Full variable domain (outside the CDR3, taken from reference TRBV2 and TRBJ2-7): EPEVTQTPSHQVTQMGQEVILRCVPISNHLYFYWYRQILGQKVEFLVSFYNNEISEKSEIFDDQFSVERPDGSNFTLKIRSTKLEDSAMYFCASNGQSNYEQYFGPGTRLTVT.

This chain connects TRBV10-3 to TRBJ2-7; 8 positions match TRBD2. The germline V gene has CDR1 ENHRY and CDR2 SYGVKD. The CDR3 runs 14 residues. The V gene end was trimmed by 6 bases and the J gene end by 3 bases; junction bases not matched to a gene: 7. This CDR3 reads CAIRTGTRDYEQYF. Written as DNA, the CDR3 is TGTGCCATCAGGACCGGGACTAGAGACTACGAGCAGTACTTC.

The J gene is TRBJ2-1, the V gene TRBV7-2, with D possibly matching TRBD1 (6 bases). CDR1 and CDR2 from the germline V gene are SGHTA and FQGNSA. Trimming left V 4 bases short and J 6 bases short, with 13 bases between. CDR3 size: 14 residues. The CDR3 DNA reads TGTGCCAGCAGCTCCGTCTCAGGGGTCAATGAGCAGTTCTTC. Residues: CASSSVSGVNEQFF.